The 14 T cell receptor beta chains listed next were all sequenced from one sample in a study of response to subunit inactivated influenza vaccine. MiXCR, run by TCRdb on the RT-PCR reads, gives a single entry per CDR3 protein. The sample yields some 500,000 distinct CDR3 sequences, more than 15% seen once. The source was CD4+ T cells sorted from PBMCs, collected approximately 25 months after vaccination. The receptors come from a man between 50 and 70 years old who received an inactivated influenza vaccine.

The V and J genes are TRBV4-2 and TRBJ1-6; no reliable D call. Germline values: CDR1 LGHNA, CDR2 YNFKEQ. The CDR3 length is 14 residues. The germline V and J ends were trimmed by 0 bases and 7 bases, with 7 bases remaining between them. The CDR3 sequence is CASSQDSDNSPLHF. Here the CDR3 DNA reads TGTGCCAGCAGCCAAGATTCAGACAATTCACCCCTCCACTTT.

The chain employs TRBV27 and TRBJ2-1; maybe TRBD1 (5 bases). This CDR3 comprises 13 residues. V lost 5 bases and J lost 9, with 14 bases in between. CDR1 and CDR2 from the germline V gene are MNHEY and SMNVEV (reference sequence). The CDR3 nucleotides read TGTGCCAGCAGTGCGCTTGGCACAGGTGAGCAGTTCTTC. Protein: CASSALGTGEQFF.

In its sample, this clonotype was seen a few times. V usage is TRBV5-5 and J usage is TRBJ2-7; tentatively, D is TRBD1 or TRBD2 (5 bases each). Trimming pared 0 bases from V and 11 bases from J, leaving 15 bases between. CDR1 and CDR2 (germline): SGHKS, YYEKEE (reference sequence). This CDR3 spans 13 amino acids. The CDR3 DNA sequence: TGTGCCAGCAGCTTGGGCACCGGGGCTGTGGAGTACTTC. Amino acids: CASSLGTGAVEYF.

The V and J genes are TRBV7-9 and TRBJ1-4, with TRBD1 matching over 7 bases. CDR1 is SEHNR, CDR2 FQNEAQ, per germline (reference sequence). The V and J ends lost 3 bases and 4 bases, in that order; junction bases with no gene match: 5. This CDR3 is 15 amino acids long. In DNA, the CDR3 is TGTGCCAGCAGCTTCCGGGACAGCTATAATGAAAAACTGTTTTTT. Translation: CASSFRDSYNEKLFF.

This clonotype was picked up many times. In DNA form, the CDR3 reads TGTGCCAGCAGCCGGACAGGGTTCGGTCAGCCCCAGCATTTT. It codes for CASSRTGFGQPQHF. The chain recombines TRBV3-1 with TRBJ1-5; 8 bases map to TRBD1. CDR3 size: 14 residues. Trimming at V came to 4 bases and at J to 6 bases, leaving 5 bases not matched to a gene. CDR1 and CDR2 (germline): LGHDT, YNNKEL (reference sequence). Full variable domain (rest looked up from reference TRBV3-1 and TRBJ1-5): DTAVSQTPKYLVTQMGNDKSIKCEQNLGHDTMYWYKQDSKKFLKIMFSYNNKELIINETVPNRFSPKSPDKAHLNLHINSLELGDSAVYFCASSRTGFGQPQHFGDGTRLSIL.

This clonotype was seen a few times. The V call is TRBV5-5, the J call TRBJ2-7; TRBD2 is a possible D gene (5 bases). The germline V and J ends were trimmed by 4 bases and 6 bases, with 17 bases remaining between them. The CDR3 has 14 residues. The germline CDR1 and CDR2 sequences are SGHKS and YYEKEE (reference sequence). CDR3 loop: CASSPPSPGSEQYF. The CDR3 bases are TGTGCCAGCAGCCCCCCTTCCCCGGGGAGCGAGCAGTACTTC. The variable domain in full, with the rest retrieved from reference TRBV5-5 and TRBJ2-7, is DAGVTQSPTHLIKTRGQQVTLRCSPISGHKSVSWYQQVLGQGPQFIFQYYEKEERGRGNFPDRFSARQFPNYSSELNVNALLLGDSALYLCASSPPSPGSEQYFGPGTRLTVT.

This chain joins TRBV2 and TRBJ1-5, with no clear D. The CDR3 contains 15 residues. V lost 2 bases and J lost 5, with 13 bases in between. Per germline, CDR1 SNHLY and CDR2 FYNNEI. CDR3 DNA: TGTGCCAGCAGTGAACTTGGGCAGGAGGATCAGCCCCAGCATTTT. It encodes CASSELGQEDQPQHF.

In this sample, this clonotype turned up a few times. V usage is TRBV15 and J usage is TRBJ2-7, with D unclear. The CDR3 consists of 13 residues. The V and J ends lost 5 bases and 5 bases respectively, with 13 bases between them. Per the germline V gene, CDR1 is LNHNV and CDR2 is YYDKDF (reference sequence). CDR3 DNA sequence: TGTGCCACCAGCTGGCAACGAAACCACGAGCAGTACTTC. It encodes CATSWQRNHEQYF.

The sample holds a few counts of this clonotype. This chain connects TRBV2 to TRBJ1-1, with TRBD1 identical over 8 bases. Trimming cost V 5 bases and J 3 bases; bases outside gene matches: 2. This CDR3 contains 13 residues. Germline V gene sequence: CDR1 SNHLY, CDR2 FYNNEI. CDR3 DNA sequence: TGTGCCAGCAGTCAGACAGGGGACACTGAAGCTTTCTTT. It encodes CASSQTGDTEAFF.

This clonotype was seen a few times. V gene TRBV5-1 combines with J gene TRBJ2-5; D may be TRBD2 (6 bases). With 1 base removed from V and 8 bases from J, the gap between germline ends came to 18 bases. The CDR3 is made up of 15 amino acids. Looked up from germline, CDR1 is SGHRS and CDR2 is YFSETQ. The CDR3 reads CASSLLTGAHETQYF. The CDR3 region has the DNA TGCGCCAGCAGCTTGCTTACGGGAGCCCACGAAACCCAGTACTTC.

This clonotype was picked up a small number of times. CDR3 in amino acids: CASSPAGQSREQYF. CDR3 DNA sequence: TGTGCCAGCAGCCCTGCGGGACAGTCTCGCGAGCAGTACTTC. The rearrangement uses TRBV3-1 and TRBJ2-7; D is possibly TRBD1 (7 bases). The V and J ends lost 4 bases and 6 bases respectively, with 16 bases between them. The CDR3 runs 14 residues. The germline V gene encodes CDR1 LGHDT and CDR2 YNNKEL (reference sequence).

A few counts support this clonotype. V is TRBV4-3 and J is TRBJ2-2; D is ambiguous. Germline V gene sequence: CDR1 LGHNA, CDR2 YSLEER. The CDR3 covers 14 residues. V lost 0 bases and J 2 bases, leaving 4 bases between the germline ends. The CDR3 DNA is TGCGCCAGCAGCCAAGACTTCAACACCGGGGAGCTGTTTTTT. This translates into CASSQDFNTGELFF.

This rearrangement joins TRBV20-1 to TRBJ2-7, with D unclear. CDR3 length equals 13 residues. Trimming removed 0 bases from V and 4 bases from J, with 10 bases in between. CDR1 is DFQATT, CDR2 SNEGSKA, per germline (reference sequence). CDR3 sequence reads: CSARDFRRYEQYF. The CDR3 nucleotides are TGCAGTGCTAGAGATTTCAGGCGGTACGAGCAGTACTTC.

This clonotype showed up just a few times. The chain is built from TRBV3-1 and TRBJ2-1; TRBD2 aligns across 9 bases. V lost 4 bases to trimming and J lost 4 bases; unmatched junction nucleotides: 14. CDR1 and CDR2 from the germline V gene are LGHDT and YNNKEL (reference sequence). The CDR3 consists of 18 residues. This CDR3 is CASSRKRGTSGRYNEQFF. CDR3 nucleotides: TGTGCCAGCAGCCGAAAAAGAGGCACTAGCGGGCGGTACAATGAGCAGTTCTTC.